This is a list of T cell receptor beta chains from one sample in a study of molecular identifiers for immune sequencing clone quantification. TCRdb itself ran the PCR reads through MiXCR, one entry per CDR3 protein. This table holds about half a million distinct CDR3 sequences, 20% to 25% found once. Sequenced material: naive CD8+ T cells from blood, with Jurkat cell RNA spiked in. The receptor set was obtained from a human donor in good health. Some libraries in this study had Jurkat cell RNA spiked in. CDR3s include the opening cysteine and the closing phenylalanine or tryptophan. A D gene is named only where the DNA matches it firmly. The listing skips clone size in some rows; elsewhere it reads once, few, many or a size class.

-	TRBV12-3/TRBV12-4	many	TRBJ2-6	CASSPDRTGANVLTF	TGTGCCAGCAGTCCTGACAGGACTGGGGCCAACGTCCTGACTTTC
-	TRBV25-1	many	TRBJ1-1	CASSGTEAFF	TGTGCCAGCAGCGGGACGGAAGCTTTCTTT
-	TRBV20-1	-	TRBJ2-2	CSAPPGHGTGELFF	TGCAGTGCCCCGCCGGGGCATGGCACCGGGGAGCTGTTTTTT
-	TRBV7-8	few	TRBJ2-7	CASSMGWSSYEQYF	TGTGCCAGCAGCATGGGGTGGAGCTCCTACGAGCAGTACTTC
TRBD1	TRBV27	many	TRBJ1-2	CASSLHRTGSANGYTF	TGTGCCAGCAGTTTACACCGGACAGGTAGTGCCAATGGCTACACCTTC
-	TRBV19	many	TRBJ1-5	CASKVGNQPQHF	TGTGCCAGTAAGGTTGGCAATCAGCCCCAGCATTTT
-	TRBV11-2	few	TRBJ2-1	CASSFLAGEYNEQFF	TGTGCCAGCAGCTTCTTGGCAGGAGAGTACAATGAGCAGTTCTTC
TRBD2	TRBV20-1	once	TRBJ2-7	CSARGANPGLAGGRSYERYF	TGCAGTGCTAGGGGGGCTAACCCGGGACTAGCGGGGGGGAGGTCCTACGAGCGGTACTTC
TRBD1	TRBV7-9	many	TRBJ2-7	CASSILQGAYEQYF	TGTGCCAGCAGCATCCTACAGGGGGCCTACGAGCAGTACTTC
TRBD1	TRBV7-9	many	TRBJ2-7	CASSSRDRTDYEQYF	TGTGCCAGCAGCTCCCGGGACAGAACCGACTACGAGCAGTACTTC
TRBD1	TRBV30	-	TRBJ1-1	CAWISGTANTEAFF	TGTGCCTGGATATCCGGGACAGCTAACACTGAAGCTTTCTTT
-	TRBV6-6	-	TRBJ2-5	CASSSTGNGETQYF	TGTGCCAGCAGTTCCACAGGGAATGGTGAGACCCAGTACTTC
TRBD1	TRBV15	few	TRBJ1-1	CATSTEQGTGFFSEAFF	TGTGCCACCAGCACCGAACAAGGGACAGGGTTTTTTTCTGAAGCTTTCTTT
-	TRBV19	few	TRBJ2-2	CASSIVLETGGLFF	TGTGCCAGTAGTATAGTCCTAGAGACCGGGGGGCTGTTTTTT
TRBD2	TRBV12-3/TRBV12-4	few	TRBJ2-3	CASSRGLAGDTQYF	TGTGCCAGCAGCCGGGGACTAGCGGGAGATACGCAGTATTTT
-	TRBV20-1	many	TRBJ2-4	CSASGGGKNIQYF	TGCAGTGCTAGTGGAGGTGGCAAAAACATTCAGTACTTC
-	TRBV4-3	-	TRBJ2-1	CASSQAPRANEQFF	TGCGCCAGCAGCCAAGCGCCCAGGGCCAATGAGCAGTTCTTC
-	TRBV7-6	many	TRBJ1-5	CASSLMDSDNQPQHF	TGTGCCAGCAGCTTAATGGACAGTGACAATCAGCCCCAGCATTTT
-	TRBV24-1	-	TRBJ2-2	CATSDLRVTGELFF	TGTGCCACCAGTGATTTGCGCGTCACCGGGGAGCTGTTTTTT
-	TRBV7-9	many	TRBJ2-7	CASSLAGIPSEQYF	TGTGCCAGCAGCTTAGCAGGGATACCCTCCGAGCAGTACTTC
-	TRBV2	few	TRBJ2-5	CASSEAREETQYF	TGTGCCAGCAGTGAAGCCAGAGAAGAGACCCAGTACTTC
-	TRBV7-2	many	TRBJ1-5	CASSLEGTYSNQPQHF	TGTGCCAGCAGCTTAGAGGGGACCTATAGCAATCAGCCCCAGCATTTT
-	TRBV30	many	TRBJ1-1	CAYEWGAEAFF	TGTGCCTACGAGTGGGGGGCTGAAGCTTTCTTT
TRBD2	TRBV20-1	-	TRBJ2-1	CSARVPMTSGGGSNEQFF	TGCAGTGCTAGAGTCCCCATGACTAGCGGGGGGGGAAGCAATGAGCAGTTCTTC
-	TRBV5-1	-	TRBJ1-5	CPSSWDSNQPQHF	TGCCCCAGCAGCTGGGACAGCAATCAGCCCCAGCATTTT
-	TRBV6-5	-	TRBJ1-1	CASTRGGTEAFF	TGTGCCAGCACCCGGGGGGGTACTGAAGCTTTCTTT
-	TRBV11-2	-	TRBJ2-1	CASSLGGGYRSSYNEQFF	TGTGCCAGCAGCTTAGGGGGGGGCTACAGGAGCTCCTACAATGAGCAGTTCTTC
TRBD1	TRBV7-9	-	TRBJ1-1	CASSFRQGLFSEAFF	TGTGCCAGCAGCTTCAGACAGGGTTTGTTCTCTGAAGCTTTCTTT
-	TRBV9	few	TRBJ1-3	CASSVDGHGNSGNTIYF	TGTGCCAGCAGCGTAGATGGGCACGGAAACTCTGGAAACACCATATATTTT
-	TRBV4-1	many	TRBJ1-3	CASSLHPGASGNTIYF	TGCGCCAGCAGCCTTCATCCAGGGGCGTCTGGAAACACCATATATTTT
-	TRBV27	few	TRBJ1-6	CASSILNSPLHF	TGTGCCAGCAGTATCTTGAATTCACCCCTCCACTTT
-	TRBV28	many	TRBJ1-1	CASSFSRGGTEAFF	TGTGCCAGCAGTTTTTCCCGAGGGGGCACTGAAGCTTTCTTT
-	TRBV30	few	TRBJ2-7	CAWSVLSGSEQYF	TGTGCCTGGAGTGTGCTTTCTGGGTCCGAGCAGTACTTC
-	TRBV2	many	TRBJ2-1	CASSERYEQFF	TGTGCCAGCAGTGAGAGGTATGAGCAGTTCTTC
-	TRBV12-3/TRBV12-4	few	TRBJ2-1	CASSRSGSYNEQFF	TGTGCCAGCAGTCGTTCTGGCTCCTACAATGAGCAGTTCTTC
-	TRBV12-3/TRBV12-4	-	TRBJ1-4	CASSHDPGLAINEKLFF	TGTGCCAGCAGCCATGACCCGGGACTAGCGATTAATGAAAAACTGTTTTTT
-	TRBV4-1	few	TRBJ2-7	CASSQTSVRGYEQYF	TGCGCCAGCAGCCAAACGTCAGTGCGCGGTTACGAGCAGTACTTC